Following are 2 T cell receptor beta chains from one sample sequenced in a study of blood T cell repertoires in COVID-19. Data came from immunoSEQ multiplex PCR; TCRdb stores just in-frame clones and leaves some out. The sample carries 35,000 to 50,000 clones, roughly nine tenths recorded once. The sequencing input was peripheral blood. These receptor sequences come from a young woman in a cohort sampled during active COVID-19.

This chain joins TRBV13 and TRBJ1-5; D remains ambiguous. This CDR3 is built from 14 residues. Germline-derived CDR1 and CDR2 are PRHDT and FYEKMQ (reference sequence). Between the trimmed V and J ends, which lost 3 bases and 2 bases, there was a span of 8 bases. The CDR3: CASSFREGNQPQHF. DNA for the CDR3: TGTGCCAGCAGCTTCCGGGAAGGCAATCAGCCCCAGCATTTT. Variable domain in full (rest from reference TRBV13 and TRBJ1-5): AAGVIQSPRHLIKEKRETATLKCYPIPRHDTVYWYQQGPGQDPQFLISFYEKMQSDKGSIPDRFSAQQFSDYHSELNMSSLELGDSALYFCASSFREGNQPQHFGDGTRLSIL.

V is TRBV11-3 and J is TRBJ2-5; 8 bases align to TRBD1. J gave up 2 bases and V 1 base, and 9 bases lay outside the gene matches. Germline V gives CDR1 SGHNT, CDR2 YENEEA. This CDR3 spans 17 amino acids. CDR3 residues: CASSLGGSGGPQETQYF. In DNA, the CDR3 is TGTGCCAGCAGCTTAGGTGGGTCAGGGGGCCCGCAAGAGACCCAGTACTTC.